This T cell receptor (beta chain) was captured in a study of blood T cell repertoires in COVID-19. About the study: PBMCs, B-cell-depleted T cells, or T cells provided the cDNA or gDNA that made up the material.

Authors' methods: Reference gene primer amplification in the assay estimated nucleated cell counts. Measured with immunoSEQ multiplex PCR; TCRdb has only the in-frame clones, and not every one. V, J and clone size derive from that table, while D and trimming were established from the DNA sequence. The sample yields some 240,000 clones, about 85% seen once. Participant ages covered 18 to 89 years across about 25 US areas. Participants were placed into cohorts based on the clinical history they reported. CDR1 and CDR2 (germline): LNHDA, SQIVND (reference sequence). V was clipped by 1 base and J by 2 bases; unmatched bases: 5. CDR3 length equals 16 residues.

This chain uses TRBV19 with TRBJ1-5; 7 nucleotides align to TRBD1. The sequencing sample was made of PBMCs or T cells enriched from blood (not recorded which). The sequence was collected from a woman aged 50 to 60 who had been exposed to COVID-19. For the CDR3, the DNA is TGTGCCAGTAGTATAGCAAACCAGGGGGGCAATCAGCCCCAGCATTTT. Its protein is CASSIANQGGNQPQHF.